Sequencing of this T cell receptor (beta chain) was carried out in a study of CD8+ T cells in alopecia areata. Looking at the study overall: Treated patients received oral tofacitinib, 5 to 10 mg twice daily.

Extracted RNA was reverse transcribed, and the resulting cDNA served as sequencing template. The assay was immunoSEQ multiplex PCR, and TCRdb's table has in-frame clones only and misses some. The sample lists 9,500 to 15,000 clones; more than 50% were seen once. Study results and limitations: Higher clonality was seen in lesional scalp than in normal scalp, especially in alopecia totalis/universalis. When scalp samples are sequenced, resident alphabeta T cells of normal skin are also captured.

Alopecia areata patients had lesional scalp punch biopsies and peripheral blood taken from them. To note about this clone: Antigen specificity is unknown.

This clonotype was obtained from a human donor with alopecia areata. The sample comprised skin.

In DNA, the CDR3 is TGCAGCGCACGTCACAGGGGGGACAATGAGCAGTTCTTC. Its translation: CSARHRGDNEQFF. The gene calls are TRBV29-1 and TRBJ2-1, with 8 bases matching TRBD1. Germline lookup yields CDR1 SQVTM and CDR2 ANQGSEA. CDR3 length: 13 amino acids. After removal of 7 bases from V and 5 bases from J, the junction contained 7 bases not matched to a gene.